One and the same sample provided the 8 T cell receptor beta chains below, sequenced in a study of cytomegalovirus exposure and HLA in healthy donors. The PCR ran on 60 Vbeta and 13 Jbeta primers. TCRdb keeps only in-frame clones here, not all; method: immunoSEQ multiplex PCR. The table lists under 200,000 clones, 75% of them singletons. Specimen: PBMCs. The source is a woman aged 50 to 60 in good health and CMV-seropositive.

This chain uses TRBV18 with TRBJ1-6; D is perhaps TRBD1 (5 bases). Trimming removed 2 bases at V and 7 bases at J, with 12 bases between. Germline CDR1 reads KGHSH; CDR2 reads LQKENI. This CDR3 spans 15 amino acids. CDR3 DNA: TGTGCCAGCTCACCAGGGGTAGGGGTAAATTCACCCCTCCACTTT. Its translation is CASSPGVGVNSPLHF.

The V call is TRBV19, the J call TRBJ2-3; 9 bases match TRBD1. The V gene's germline CDR1 is LNHDA and CDR2 SQIVND (reference sequence). J was trimmed by 4 bases and V by 5 bases; bases with no gene match: 7. The CDR3 runs to 15 residues. CDR3 DNA: TGTGCCAGTAGTCAGGACAGGGGTTTGGCAGATACGCAGTATTTT. Translated, it gives CASSQDRGLADTQYF.

The gene calls are TRBV6-1 and TRBJ1-1; 7 nucleotides line up with TRBD1. Trimming took 6 bases from V and 3 from J; bases not matched to a gene: 4. This CDR3 has 13 residues. In germline, CDR1 is MNHNS, CDR2 SASEGT. The DNA of the CDR3 is TGTGCCAGCAGGGGGGACAGATACACTGAAGCTTTCTTT. Translation: CASRGDRYTEAFF.

The chain carries TRBV29-1 and TRBJ2-1; 11 bases are a match to TRBD1. The junction had 7 bases not matched to a gene; V was cut back by 5 bases and J by 10 bases. The germline V gene has CDR1 SQVTM and CDR2 ANQGSEA. The CDR3 has 13 residues. DNA for the CDR3: TGCAGCGTTACAGGGGACAGGGGGGGGGAGCAGTTCTTC. Its protein is CSVTGDRGGEQFF.

The V gene is TRBV9, the J gene TRBJ1-6; the D gene is possibly TRBD1 (6 bases). V was trimmed by 3 bases and J by 14 bases, leaving 12 bases between them. CDR1 and CDR2 (germline): SGDLS, YYNGEE. The CDR3 is made up of 12 amino acids. Here the CDR3 reads CASSALDSSLHF. The CDR3 bases are TGTGCCAGCAGCGCTTTGGACAGCTCCCTCCACTTT.

V is TRBV2 and J is TRBJ1-4, with 8 bases that match TRBD1. The germline V gene encodes CDR1 SNHLY and CDR2 FYNNEI. The J segment lost 3 bases and the V segment lost 4 bases, leaving 16 bases of the junction unmatched. The CDR3 spans 19 residues. CDR3: CASSVSGRGLVTANEKLFF. CDR3 nucleotides: TGTGCCAGCAGTGTATCTGGCAGGGGGCTAGTGACAGCTAATGAAAAACTGTTTTTT.

The chain uses TRBV5-1 and TRBJ1-2, with a possible D match to TRBD1 (6 bases). The CDR3 contains 16 residues. Per the germline V gene, CDR1 is SGHRS and CDR2 is YFSETQ. The V gene lost 3 bases and the J gene lost 6 bases, with 21 bases spanning the gap. The CDR3 here is CASSWITGTTGDGYTF. CDR3 DNA sequence: TGCGCCAGCAGCTGGATAACCGGGACGACAGGCGATGGCTACACCTTC. Looking up the rest from reference TRBV5-1 and TRBJ1-2 gives the full variable domain: KAGVTQTPRYLIKTRGQQVTLSCSPISGHRSVSWYQQTPGQGLQFLFEYFSETQRNKGNFPGRFSGRQFSNSRSEMNVSTLELGDSALYLCASSWITGTTGDGYTFGSGTRLTVV.

V and J are TRBV25-1 and TRBJ1-1; the D gene is possibly TRBD1 (6 bases). The CDR3 is 13 amino acids. Germline CDR1 is MGHDK and CDR2 is SYGVNS. Between the trimmed V and J ends, which lost 6 bases and 7 bases, there was a span of 15 bases. DNA of the CDR3: TGTGCCAGCAGGGCCAACAGGGAAAATGAAGCTTTCTTT. Amino acid sequence: CASRANRENEAFF. The entire variable domain, with the rest obtained from reference TRBV25-1 and TRBJ1-1, is as follows: EADIYQTPRYLVIGTGKKITLECSQTMGHDKMYWYQQDPGMELHLIHYSYGVNSTEKGDLSSESTVSRIRTEHFPLTLESARPSHTSQYLCASRANRENEAFFGQGTRLTVV.